The 16 T cell receptor beta chains given below trace back to one sample, sequenced in a study of blood T cells in healthy people across ages (dated by TCRdb to about 2015). The library was prepared using 5' RACE. The data were produced on an Illumina HiSeq 2500. A second PCR of about 6 to 11 cycles was performed with a sample-barcoded 5' primer and a J-beta primer mix. TCRdb took the public reads, trimmed them with fastp at Q25, ran MiXCR for clone calling and kept in-frame beta chains. CDR3 protein duplicates are merged, each entry listing the most common genes and DNA. The sample profile shows approximately 670,000 distinct CDR3 sequences; around 43% of them were found once. The top ten constitute about 32% of the sample. The sequencing input was blood. All receptors derive from a man older than 75 in good health.

The chain combines TRBV6-2 or TRBV6-3 with TRBJ1-1; D is undetermined. Trimming removed 1 base at V and 6 bases at J, with 6 bases between. Germline loops: CDR1 MNHEY, CDR2 SVGEGT. This CDR3 is 12 amino acids long. The CDR3 nucleotides are TGTGCCAGCAGTTACTTCCCCCCTGAAGCTTTCTTT. This codes for CASSYFPPEAFF.

This clonotype turned up a few times. This sequence joins TRBV6-2 or TRBV6-3 and TRBJ2-5, with D unclear. CDR1 is MNHEY, CDR2 SVGEGT, per germline. V was clipped by 6 bases and J by 0 bases, with 11 bases between them. CDR3 length: 14 amino acids. CDR3 sequence: CASSSRRYQETQYF. The CDR3 nucleotides are TGTGCCAGCAGCTCTCGTCGGTACCAAGAGACCCAGTACTTC.

This chain connects TRBV14 to TRBJ1-6, with D tentatively TRBD1 (5 bases). The CDR3 totals 15 residues. Germline loops: CDR1 SGHDN, CDR2 FVKESK. Trimming left V 4 bases short and J 4 bases short, with 11 bases between. The CDR3 spells CASSPGLLYNSPLHF. The DNA for the CDR3 is TGTGCCAGCAGCCCGGGACTCCTGTATAATTCACCCCTCCACTTT.

The table lists this clonotype with many counts. This sequence joins TRBV7-2 and TRBJ2-1; 10 nucleotides line up with TRBD2. This CDR3 region has 16 residues. J gave up 5 bases and V 8 bases, and 12 bases lay outside the gene matches. CDR1 SGHTA and CDR2 FQGNSA come from the germline V gene. In nucleotides, the CDR3 is TGTGCCAGCCTAGCAACAAGCGGGAGGGCACACAATGAGCAGTTCTTC. Residues: CASLATSGRAHNEQFF.

Details on this clonotype: A read error may explain this, as a much larger clone is one base away. The gene calls are TRBV29-1 and TRBJ1-6; no firm D call. Germline-derived CDR1 and CDR2 are SQVTM and ANQGSEA. Trimming left V 8 bases short and J 9 bases short, with 14 bases between. The CDR3 has 12 residues. CDR3 coding DNA: TGCAGCCGGCAACGGAATAGTTCACCCCTCCACTTT. Encoded protein: CSRQRNSSPLHF.

The V call is TRBV7-6, the J call TRBJ2-7; 10 nucleotides line up with TRBD2. This CDR3 region has 15 residues. Germline CDR1 is SGHVS and CDR2 is FNYEAQ. With 5 bases clipped from V and 0 bases from J, the junction kept 4 bases outside the gene matches. CDR3 nucleotide sequence: TGTGCCAGCAGCGCTAGCGGGGGAAGCTCCTACGAGCAGTACTTC. Amino acid sequence: CASSASGGSSYEQYF. The full variable domain, in which reference TRBV7-6 and TRBJ2-7 provide the parts outside the CDR3, is GAGVSQSPRYKVTKRGQDVALRCDPISGHVSLYWYRQALGQGPEFLTYFNYEAQQDKSGLPNDRFSAERPEGSISTLTIQRTEQRDSAMYRCASSASGGSSYEQYFGPGTRLTVT.

The chain couples TRBV6-6 to TRBJ2-1; TRBD2 matches 12 bases. There are 17 residues in the CDR3. The V and J ends lost 4 bases and 7 bases, in that order; junction bases with no gene match: 11. The germline CDR1 and CDR2 sequences are MNHNY and SVGAGI (reference sequence). This CDR3 reads CASSSAGTSGFGNEQFF. In DNA, the CDR3 is TGTGCCAGCAGTTCGGCCGGGACTAGCGGGTTTGGAAATGAGCAGTTCTTC.

The rearrangement uses TRBV28 and TRBJ2-1, with no clear D. The ends were cut back, 5 bases at V and 4 bases at J, with 12 bases in the middle. CDR3 length: 14 residues. Per germline, CDR1 MDHEN and CDR2 SYDVKM. As DNA, the CDR3 is TGTGCCAGCAGTCTCCCCACTGTTTACAATGAGCAGTTCTTC. The encoded protein is CASSLPTVYNEQFF.

This chain links TRBV28 with TRBJ1-4; no clear D. This CDR3 region has 15 residues. In germline, CDR1 is MDHEN, CDR2 SYDVKM. V dropped 2 bases and J dropped 7 bases, with 14 bases sitting between them. The CDR3 region is CASSLRLGVSEKLFF. The DNA of the CDR3 is TGTGCCAGCAGTTTACGGTTGGGCGTCTCTGAAAAACTGTTTTTT.

The sample holds many counts of this clonotype. The genes are TRBV20-1 and TRBJ2-6, with TRBD2 identical over 14 bases. Per germline, CDR1 DFQATT and CDR2 SNEGSKA (reference sequence). This CDR3 has 16 residues. V lost 4 bases, J lost 4 bases, and 3 bases stayed unmatched. The CDR3 loop is CSANGLAGGGANVLTF. CDR3 nucleotide sequence: TGCAGTGCTAATGGACTAGCGGGAGGAGGGGCCAACGTCCTGACTTTC.

On this clonotype itself: A single base separates this from a much larger clone, so it may be a read error. The rearrangement joins TRBV7-2 to TRBJ2-3; 7 positions match TRBD1. Germline assignment: CDR1 SGHTA and CDR2 FQGNSA. The CDR3 runs 13 residues. As DNA, the CDR3 is TGTGCCAGCAGCTCCCTCAGGACAGGTACGCAGTATTTT. Translation gives CASSSLRTGTQYF.

The J gene is TRBJ1-1, the V gene TRBV5-1; maybe TRBD1 (5 bases). Trimming removed 0 bases at V and 0 bases at J, with 18 bases between. The CDR3 is 18 residues long. The germline gives CDR1 SGHRS, CDR2 YFSETQ. CDR3 amino acids: CASSLDGAVFGMNTEAFF. In nucleotides, the CDR3 is TGCGCCAGCAGCTTGGATGGGGCTGTCTTCGGAATGAACACTGAAGCTTTCTTT.

This clonotype was observed once. The chain combines TRBV5-6 with TRBJ1-6; perhaps TRBD1 as D (6 bases). With 4 bases removed from V and 8 bases from J, the gap between germline ends came to 16 bases. The germline V gene encodes CDR1 SGHDT and CDR2 YYEEEE. This CDR3 comprises 15 residues. The CDR3 nucleotides read TGTGCCAGCAGCCAGATCGACAGGCAAGATTCACCCCTCCACTTT. It specifies CASSQIDRQDSPLHF.

In this sample, this clonotype turned up a few times. This chain links TRBV3-1 with TRBJ2-6; 8 positions match TRBD1. This CDR3 is built from 17 residues. With 6 bases clipped from V and 2 bases from J, the junction kept 9 bases outside the gene matches. Germline assignment: CDR1 LGHDT and CDR2 YNNKEL (reference sequence). CDR3 residues: CASRQTGGKTGANVLTF. In DNA, the CDR3 is TGTGCCAGCAGGCAAACAGGGGGAAAAACTGGGGCCAACGTCCTGACTTTC.

Note on this clonotype: This may stem from a read error, because a much larger clone lies one nucleotide away. This rearrangement joins TRBV7-2 to TRBJ2-2; 8 bases line up with TRBD2. Trimming cost V 4 bases and J 14 bases; bases outside gene matches: 12. Germline V gene lookup returns CDR1 SGHTA and CDR2 FQGNSA. The CDR3 runs to 14 residues. Here the CDR3 DNA reads TGTGCCAGCAGCTCTCTAGCGGGCCCCTGTTCCCTGTTTTTT. Encoded protein: CASSSLAGPCSLFF.

This clonotype was seen at least ten times. The chain links TRBV2 to TRBJ2-5; no definite D call. Germline loops: CDR1 SNHLY, CDR2 FYNNEI. Deletions cut 1 base from V and 0 bases from J, with 6 bases between. The CDR3 runs to 14 residues. The CDR3 region is CASSEGTNQETQYF. DNA for the CDR3: TGTGCCAGCAGTGAAGGCACCAACCAAGAGACCCAGTACTTC.